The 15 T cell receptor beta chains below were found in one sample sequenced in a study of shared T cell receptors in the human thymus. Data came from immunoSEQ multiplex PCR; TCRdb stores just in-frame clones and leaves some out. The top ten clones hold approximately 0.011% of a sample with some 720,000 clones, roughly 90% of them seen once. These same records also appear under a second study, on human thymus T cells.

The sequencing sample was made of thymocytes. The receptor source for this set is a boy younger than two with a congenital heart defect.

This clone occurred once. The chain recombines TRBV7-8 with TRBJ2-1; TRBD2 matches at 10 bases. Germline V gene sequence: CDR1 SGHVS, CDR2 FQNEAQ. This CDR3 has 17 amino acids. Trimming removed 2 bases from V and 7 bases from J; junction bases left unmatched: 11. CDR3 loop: CASSLPPSGRALNEQFF. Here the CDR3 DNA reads TGTGCCAGCAGCTTACCCCCGAGCGGGAGGGCTCTAAATGAGCAGTTCTTC.

CDR3 sequence: CATRAGRGGEQFF. The CDR3 DNA reads TGTGCCACCAGAGCGGGGAGGGGAGGTGAGCAGTTCTTC. The chain links TRBV15 to TRBJ2-1; 7 nucleotides line up with TRBD2. CDR3 size: 13 residues. V was pared by 6 bases and J by 9 bases, with 8 bases of the junction left unmatched. CDR1 is LNHNV and CDR2 is YYDKDF in the germline V gene (reference sequence).

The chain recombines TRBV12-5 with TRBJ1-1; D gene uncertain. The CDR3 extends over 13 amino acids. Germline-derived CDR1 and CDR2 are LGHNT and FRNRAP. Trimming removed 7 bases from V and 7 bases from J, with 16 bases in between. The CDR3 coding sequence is TGTGCTAGTGACCCCAATCAAACCAGTGAAGCTTTCTTT. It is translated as CASDPNQTSEAFF.

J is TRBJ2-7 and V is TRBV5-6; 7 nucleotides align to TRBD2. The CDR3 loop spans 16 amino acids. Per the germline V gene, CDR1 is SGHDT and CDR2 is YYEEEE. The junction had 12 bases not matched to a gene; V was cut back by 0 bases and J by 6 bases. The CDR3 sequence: CASSLDPLAGDGEQYF. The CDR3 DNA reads TGTGCCAGCAGCTTGGACCCCCTCGCGGGAGATGGCGAGCAGTACTTC.

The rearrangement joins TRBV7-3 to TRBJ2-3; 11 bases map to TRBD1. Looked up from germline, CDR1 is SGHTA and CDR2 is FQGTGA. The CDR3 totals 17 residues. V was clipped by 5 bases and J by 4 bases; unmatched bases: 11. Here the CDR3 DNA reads TGTGCCAGCAGCCTCAGGACAGGGGGCGCTTCCCCAGATACGCAGTATTTT. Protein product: CASSLRTGGASPDTQYF.

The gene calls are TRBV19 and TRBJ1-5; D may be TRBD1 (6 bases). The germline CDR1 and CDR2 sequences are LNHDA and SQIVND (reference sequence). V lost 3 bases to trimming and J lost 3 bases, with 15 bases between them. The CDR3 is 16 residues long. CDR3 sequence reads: CASSINAGVVNQPQHF. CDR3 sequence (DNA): TGTGCCAGTAGTATCAACGCAGGGGTGGTCAATCAGCCCCAGCATTTT.

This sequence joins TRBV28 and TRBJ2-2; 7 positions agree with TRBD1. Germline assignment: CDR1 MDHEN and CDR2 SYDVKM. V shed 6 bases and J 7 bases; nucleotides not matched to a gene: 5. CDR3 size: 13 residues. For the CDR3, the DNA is TGTGCCAGCAGGAAGAGACAGGGCGGGGAGCTGTTTTTT. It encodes CASRKRQGGELFF.

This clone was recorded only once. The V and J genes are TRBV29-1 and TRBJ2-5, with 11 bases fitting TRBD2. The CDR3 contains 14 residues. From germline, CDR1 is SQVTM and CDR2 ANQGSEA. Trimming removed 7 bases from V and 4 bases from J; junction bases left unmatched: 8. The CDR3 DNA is TGCAGCGCTACGCCGGGACTAGCGGCAGAGACCCAGTACTTC. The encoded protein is CSATPGLAAETQYF.

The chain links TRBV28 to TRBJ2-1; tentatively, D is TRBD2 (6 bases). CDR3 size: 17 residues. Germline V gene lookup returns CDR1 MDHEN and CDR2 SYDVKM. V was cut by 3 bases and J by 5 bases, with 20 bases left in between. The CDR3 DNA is TGTGCCAGCAGTTTCGCGACCCCGGGAGTTGGGAACAATGAGCAGTTCTTC. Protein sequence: CASSFATPGVGNNEQFF.

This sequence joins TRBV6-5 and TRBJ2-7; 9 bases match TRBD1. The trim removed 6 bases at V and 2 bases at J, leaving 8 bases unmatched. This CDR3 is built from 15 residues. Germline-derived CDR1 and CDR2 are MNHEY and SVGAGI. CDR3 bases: TGTGCCAGCAGCCCTCCCGGGACAGGGACCTACGAGCAGTACTTC. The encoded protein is CASSPPGTGTYEQYF.

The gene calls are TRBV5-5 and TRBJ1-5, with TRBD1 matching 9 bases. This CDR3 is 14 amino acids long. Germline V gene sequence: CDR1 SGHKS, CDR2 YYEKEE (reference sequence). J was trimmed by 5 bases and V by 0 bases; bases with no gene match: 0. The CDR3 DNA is TGTGCCAGCAGCTTGGGACAGGGGGATCAGCCCCAGCATTTT. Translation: CASSLGQGDQPQHF.

As DNA, the CDR3 is TGTGCCAGCAGCTTAGCAGGGGTCATGAACACTGAAGCTTTCTTT. This codes for CASSLAGVMNTEAFF. The gene calls are TRBV7-2 and TRBJ1-1; D is perhaps TRBD1 (5 bases). Germline V gene data show CDR1 as SGHTA and CDR2 as FQGNSA. The CDR3 has 15 residues. The V end was cut by 0 bases, the J end by 0 bases, with 8 bases between.

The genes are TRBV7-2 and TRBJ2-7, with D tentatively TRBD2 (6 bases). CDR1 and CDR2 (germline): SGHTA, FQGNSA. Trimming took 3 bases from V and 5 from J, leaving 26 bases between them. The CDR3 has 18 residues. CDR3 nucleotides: TGTGCCAGCAGCTTGGAAGCTCGTAGGGGCGGGATCTCGCACGAGCAGTACTTC. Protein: CASSLEARRGGISHEQYF.

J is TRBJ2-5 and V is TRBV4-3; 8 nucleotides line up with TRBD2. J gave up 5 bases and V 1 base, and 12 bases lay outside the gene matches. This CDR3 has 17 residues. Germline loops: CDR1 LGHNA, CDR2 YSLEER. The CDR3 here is CASSQGGTNSGIETQYF. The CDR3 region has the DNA TGCGCCAGCAGCCAAGGTGGGACTAATAGCGGGATCGAGACCCAGTACTTC.

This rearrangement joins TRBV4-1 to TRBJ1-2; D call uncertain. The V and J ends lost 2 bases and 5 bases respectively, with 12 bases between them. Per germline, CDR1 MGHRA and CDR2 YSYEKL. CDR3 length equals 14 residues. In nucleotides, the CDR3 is TGCGCCAGCAGCCAACTGGCGGAATTTTATGGCTACACCTTC. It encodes CASSQLAEFYGYTF.